This TCR beta chain was profiled in a study of cytomegalovirus exposure and HLA in healthy donors. In the study overall: In an early release, HLA-typed donors contributed 90 million or so unique TCR sequences. Study conclusions and caveats: Investigators reported 150 to 200 TCR beta chains as tied to cytomegalovirus. Data from an earlier analysis indicated that most TCR beta V segments were productive either about 90% or about 30% of the time.

PCR was performed using 60 Vbeta and 13 Jbeta primers. Sequencing used immunoSEQ multiplex PCR; TCRdb keeps in-frame clones, though not all of them. Among approximately 160,000 clones listed, around four fifths were seen once. The CDR3 has 13 amino acids. The ends were cut back, 2 bases at V and 3 bases at J, with 7 bases in the middle. Germline CDR1 is MNHNS and CDR2 is SASEGT. As for the donors, each was a healthy bone marrow donor. As regards this clone: Its antigen remains unidentified.

This rearrangement joins TRBV6-1 to TRBJ1-1; D is ambiguous. This sequence originates from a man between 18 and 35 years old in good health and CMV-seropositive. The sequencing input was PBMCs. The CDR3 sequence is CASSEPLYTEAFF. CDR3 nucleotides: TGTGCCAGCAGTGAACCTCTGTACACTGAAGCTTTCTTT.